The 22 T cell receptor beta chains below come from one sample, sequenced in a study of cytomegalovirus exposure and HLA in healthy donors. PCR was performed using 60 Vbeta and 13 Jbeta primers. Assay: immunoSEQ multiplex PCR; the TCRdb copy retains only in-frame clones and omits some. The data show about 70,000 clones, 62% seen once. The specimen was PBMCs. The receptors stem from a man younger than 40 in good health and CMV-seronegative.

This clone has a handful of counts. The rearrangement joins TRBV6-4 to TRBJ2-3; 11 bases are shared with TRBD2. Per the germline V gene, CDR1 is MRHNA and CDR2 is SNTAGT. The length of the CDR3 is 15 residues. J was trimmed by 1 base and V by 3 bases; bases with no gene match: 0. This chain's CDR3 is CASSETSGGTDTQYF. The CDR3 DNA sequence: TGTGCCAGCAGTGAGACTAGCGGGGGCACAGATACGCAGTATTTT.

The chain combines TRBV10-3 with TRBJ1-6, with 9 bases that match TRBD1. The CDR3 covers 17 residues. Germline CDR1 ENHRY, CDR2 SYGVKD. Trimming cost V 4 bases and J 0 bases; bases outside gene matches: 4. CDR3 nucleotide sequence: TGTGCCATCAGTGGTGGGACAGGGAACTCCTATAATTCACCCCTCCACTTT. It yields the protein CAISGGTGNSYNSPLHF.

J is TRBJ1-4 and V is TRBV29-1, with TRBD1 as a possible D gene (5 bases). CDR3 size: 13 residues. V lost 4 bases and J lost 8, with 14 bases in between. CDR1 is SQVTM and CDR2 is ANQGSEA in the germline V gene. CDR3 nucleotides: TGCAGCGTTGGACTTGGGGCTGGGGAAAAACTGTTTTTT. This translates into CSVGLGAGEKLFF.

The rearrangement links TRBV7-2 to TRBJ2-7; the match to TRBD2 covers 7 bases. Germline lookup yields CDR1 SGHTA and CDR2 FQGNSA. Trimming took 1 base from V and 2 from J; bases not matched to a gene: 8. The CDR3 extends over 16 amino acids. CDR3 DNA: TGTGCCAGCAGCTTAGGCGGGGGAATTACTCCCTACGAGCAGTACTTC. Protein product: CASSLGGGITPYEQYF.

The gene calls are TRBV7-2 and TRBJ2-7, with 8 bases that match TRBD1. The V gene end was trimmed by 3 bases and the J gene end by 6 bases; junction bases not matched to a gene: 4. This CDR3 comprises 13 residues. Looked up from germline, CDR1 is SGHTA and CDR2 is FQGNSA. CDR3 nucleotides: TGTGCCAGCAGCTTGGACAGGGTCTCCGAGCAGTACTTC. This sequence encodes CASSLDRVSEQYF.

The chain recombines TRBV7-6 with TRBJ2-2, with D possibly TRBD1 on 6 matching bases. Looked up from germline, CDR1 is SGHVS and CDR2 is FNYEAQ. The CDR3 sequence is 15 residues long. V lost 4 bases and J lost 1, with 10 bases in between. CDR3 sequence: CASSSLGGNTGELFF. The CDR3 region has the DNA TGTGCCAGCAGCTCCTTAGGGGGGAACACCGGGGAGCTGTTTTTT. Supplemented by reference TRBV7-6 and TRBJ2-2, the full variable domain reads GAGVSQSPRYKVTKRGQDVALRCDPISGHVSLYWYRQALGQGPEFLTYFNYEAQQDKSGLPNDRFSAERPEGSISTLTIQRTEQRDSAMYRCASSSLGGNTGELFFGEGSRLTVL.

This chain joins TRBV7-8 and TRBJ1-2; a weak D match, TRBD1 (5 bases). The CDR3 is 13 residues long. Trimming removed 8 bases at V and 7 bases at J, with 17 bases between. CDR1 SGHVS and CDR2 FQNEAQ come from the germline V gene. CDR3 bases: TGTGCCAGCGGAGTACAGGAGTCCCCTGGCTACACCTTC. Translated, it gives CASGVQESPGYTF.

The rearrangement joins TRBV2 to TRBJ2-7; TRBD2 might be the D (7 bases). Trimming stripped 3 bases from V and 1 base from J, with 10 bases between. Germline CDR1 is SNHLY and CDR2 is FYNNEI. The CDR3 totals 14 residues. CDR3 loop: CASSEGGLSYEQYF. CDR3 bases: TGTGCCAGCAGTGAGGGGGGGCTATCCTACGAGCAGTACTTC.

The chain combines TRBV19 with TRBJ2-2, with D maybe TRBD1 (8 bases). The CDR3 is 15 amino acids. The germline V gene encodes CDR1 LNHDA and CDR2 SQIVND (reference sequence). Trimming cost V 5 bases and J 5 bases, with 15 bases left between them. CDR3 sequence reads: CASSPQGGGTGELFF. In nucleotides, the CDR3 is TGTGCCAGTAGTCCACAGGGGGGAGGGACCGGGGAGCTGTTTTTT.

This chain connects TRBV7-6 to TRBJ2-4; D remains unclear. The V and J ends lost 8 bases and 0 bases respectively, with 20 bases between them. The germline gives CDR1 SGHVS, CDR2 FNYEAQ. The CDR3 length is 17 residues. This CDR3 is CASPTEQPLLAKNIQYF. For the CDR3, the DNA is TGTGCCAGCCCCACCGAGCAACCCTTGCTAGCCAAAAACATTCAGTACTTC.

The chain links TRBV11-2 to TRBJ2-5; 9 positions match TRBD2. Unmatched junction bases numbered 5, after V lost 3 bases and J lost 0 bases. The CDR3 consists of 16 residues. Germline V gives CDR1 SGHAT, CDR2 FQNNGV. The CDR3 reads CASSLKTSGYQETQYF. The CDR3 nucleotides read TGTGCCAGCAGCTTGAAAACTAGCGGGTACCAAGAGACCCAGTACTTC.

This clone was recorded a few times. As DNA, the CDR3 is TGTGCCAGCAGCTTGGCAGGACTAGCGGGGGGCATGGATGAGCAGTTCTTC. Amino acids: CASSLAGLAGGMDEQFF. V and J are TRBV5-6 and TRBJ2-1; 14 bases are a match to TRBD2. With 0 bases clipped from V and 8 bases from J, the junction kept 7 bases outside the gene matches. The CDR3 runs to 17 residues. Germline V gene lookup returns CDR1 SGHDT and CDR2 YYEEEE. The full variable domain, rest sourced from reference TRBV5-6 and TRBJ2-1, is DAGVTQSPTHLIKTRGQQVTLRCSPKSGHDTVSWYQQALGQGPQFIFQYYEEEERQRGNFPDRFSGHQFPNYSSELNVNALLLGDSALYLCASSLAGLAGGMDEQFFGPGTRLTVL.

The chain uses TRBV19 and TRBJ1-6; 9 bases are a match to TRBD1. The CDR3 is 14 amino acids. The V gene end was trimmed by 5 bases and the J gene end by 9 bases; junction bases not matched to a gene: 5. Germline assignment: CDR1 LNHDA and CDR2 SQIVND (reference sequence). The CDR3 DNA sequence: TGTGCCAGTAGTGCCGGACAGGGGAGTTCACCCCTCCACTTT. This codes for CASSAGQGSSPLHF.

The chain has TRBV6-1 and TRBJ2-3; 7 bases are shared with TRBD2. CDR3 length equals 15 residues. The trim removed 4 bases at V and 3 bases at J, leaving 7 bases unmatched. Germline V gene lookup returns CDR1 MNHNS and CDR2 SASEGT. DNA of the CDR3: TGTGCCAGCAGTGCCACCAGCGGGGTTACAGATACGCAGTATTTT. The encoded protein is CASSATSGVTDTQYF.

The chain employs TRBV27 and TRBJ2-5; unclear D gene. CDR1 and CDR2 from the germline V gene are MNHEY and SMNVEV (reference sequence). This CDR3 has 11 residues. Trimming took off 8 bases at V and 0 bases at J, with 4 bases between the two ends. The CDR3 DNA follows: TGTGCCAGCCACAACCAAGAGACCCAGTACTTC. Translation: CASHNQETQYF.

The chain has TRBV10-3 and TRBJ1-5, with 7 bases fitting TRBD1. Trimming removed 5 bases from V and 7 bases from J; junction bases left unmatched: 5. Germline-derived CDR1 and CDR2 are ENHRY and SYGVKD. There are 13 residues in the CDR3. CDR3 sequence: CAISPRGDQPQHF. CDR3 nucleotide sequence: TGTGCCATCAGTCCCAGGGGGGACCAGCCCCAGCATTTT.

This clone was seen a few times. The rearrangement joins TRBV2 to TRBJ1-1; D is unresolved. Germline CDR1 is SNHLY and CDR2 is FYNNEI. V gave up 6 bases and J gave up 3 bases, with 23 bases separating them. This CDR3 is 17 amino acids long. The CDR3 loop is CASRVGGLGFIDTEAFF. In DNA, the CDR3 is TGTGCCAGCAGGGTAGGAGGGCTGGGCTTCATTGACACTGAAGCTTTCTTT. Full variable domain (outside the CDR3, taken from reference TRBV2 and TRBJ1-1): EPEVTQTPSHQVTQMGQEVILRCVPISNHLYFYWYRQILGQKVEFLVSFYNNEISEKSEIFDDQFSVERPDGSNFTLKIRSTKLEDSAMYFCASRVGGLGFIDTEAFFGQGTRLTVV.

The gene calls are TRBV30 and TRBJ1-2, with D possibly matching TRBD1 (6 bases). V shed 0 bases and J shed 7 bases, with 15 bases lying between them. The CDR3 is made up of 14 amino acids. Germline-derived CDR1 and CDR2 are GTSNPN and SVGIG (reference sequence). CDR3 DNA: TGTGCCTGGAGTGTTACAGGGTTAGTTGGTGGCTACACCTTC. This encodes CAWSVTGLVGGYTF.

This rearrangement joins TRBV7-2 to TRBJ2-1; tentative D call: TRBD2 (5 bases). CDR3 length: 13 amino acids. From germline, CDR1 is SGHTA and CDR2 FQGNSA. The V and J ends lost 5 bases and 8 bases respectively, with 13 bases between them. In DNA, the CDR3 is TGTGCCAGCAGCCCCGAGGGTATGGATGAGCAGTTCTTC. Its protein is CASSPEGMDEQFF.

V usage is TRBV4-2 and J usage is TRBJ2-2; D may be TRBD1 (8 bases). V was pared by 4 bases and J by 5 bases, with 17 bases between. Germline assignment: CDR1 LGHNA and CDR2 YNFKEQ. This CDR3 comprises 16 residues. CDR3: CASSPDNRGGTGELFF. DNA for the CDR3: TGTGCCAGCAGCCCAGACAACAGGGGGGGGACCGGGGAGCTGTTTTTT.

This clone was seen more than once but under ten times. The chain is built from TRBV29-1 and TRBJ2-7; tentatively, D is TRBD2 (6 bases). Germline assignment: CDR1 SQVTM and CDR2 ANQGSEA. V lost 4 bases and J lost 1, with 8 bases in between. CDR3 length: 12 residues. DNA for the CDR3: TGCAGCGTTGCCGGGAGTTCCTACGAGCAGTACTTC. Its protein is CSVAGSSYEQYF.

The count of this clone is one. The chain couples TRBV9 to TRBJ2-5, with 8 bases that match TRBD2. V shed 3 bases and J 4 bases; nucleotides not matched to a gene: 8. Germline loops: CDR1 SGDLS, CDR2 YYNGEE. The CDR3 has 15 residues. The CDR3 region has the DNA TGTGCCAGCAGCGACCAACTAGCGGCGGGAGAGACCCAGTACTTC. Translated, it gives CASSDQLAAGETQYF.